This T cell receptor (beta chain) was captured in a study of blood T cell repertoires in COVID-19. There are a few counts of this clone. The CDR3 sequence is 15 residues long. V shed 0 bases, J shed 9 bases, and the junction held 10 bases outside the gene matches. CDR1 is MNHEY, CDR2 SMNVEV, per germline (reference sequence). Participant age was about 18 to 89 years, and participants resided in around 24 US areas. Sequencing was performed with immunoSEQ multiplex PCR; in TCRdb, only in-frame clones are kept and a portion is missing. The table includes about 180,000 clones, 75% to 90% detected once. This receptor was taken from a man aged 35 to 55 who had recovered from COVID-19. This chain connects TRBV27 to TRBJ2-7, with 8 bases identical to TRBD1. Sequenced input: PBMCs or T cells enriched from blood (not recorded which). This CDR3 reads CASSLSTTGETGQYF. The DNA for the CDR3 is TGTGCCAGCAGTTTATCAACGACAGGGGAAACGGGGCAGTACTTC.